The present T cell receptor (beta chain) was sequenced within a study of TIL therapy for anti-PD-1-resistant metastatic lung cancer. Study-level information: Tumors carried a median about 1.4 non-synonymous mutations per megabase. Study-level findings and limits: Treatment-naive, never-smoker and oncogene-addicted patients were overrepresented in this highly selected cohort.

Indicated time point: pre-treatment sample, taken before nivolumab and TIL therapy. For this clone: Its matching antigen is unknown.

This CDR3 comprises 13 residues. With 4 bases removed from V and 9 bases from J, the gap between germline ends came to 13 bases. Germline values: CDR1 SGHAT, CDR2 FQDESV (reference sequence). Sequencing used immunoSEQ v3. Sequencing depth was 1.9 million or so read pairs for survey level, about 5-6 million for deep. Using immunoSEQ multiplex PCR, the repertoire was profiled, and TCRdb retains in-frame clones only, with some absent. The top ten hold less than 3.5% of the sample, which has 50,000 to 70,000 clones, roughly 77% seen once. This clonotype was obtained from a person between 25 and 80 years old with non-small cell lung cancer. This sample comprised blood, obtained at baseline. The V call is TRBV11-1, the J call TRBJ2-1; D gene ambiguous. CDR3 region: CASSYFVEGEQFF. The CDR3 bases are TGTGCCAGCAGCTATTTCGTAGAAGGTGAGCAGTTCTTC.